This TCR beta chain was observed in a study of CD8+ T cells in alopecia areata. Study overall: Treated patients swallowed 5 to 10 mg of oral tofacitinib twice daily. Affected scalp percentage gauged treated patients' severity. Overall study results and limits: Tofacitinib significantly reduced both scalp clonality and expanded CD8+ clones among the top 100. A single nonresponder leaves the baseline CD8+ expansion link to response uncertain.

Trimming at V came to 4 bases and at J to 4 bases, leaving 7 bases not matched to a gene. The CDR3 loop spans 14 amino acids. CDR1 and CDR2 from the germline V gene are SGHDT and YYEEEE. Following RNA extraction, reverse transcription yielded cDNA that acted as the sequencing template. Sequencing was performed with immunoSEQ multiplex PCR; in TCRdb, only in-frame clones are kept and a portion is missing. The repertoire holds nearly 110,000 clones, with 65% to 85% as singletons. Sample treatment: oral pan-JAK inhibitor, 5-10 mg twice daily. As to this clone: No antigen is known for it.

This material consisted of CD8+ T cells sorted from blood, taken at week 24, from a patient treated with tofacitinib. The chain uses TRBV5-6 and TRBJ1-2, with TRBD1 identical over 7 bases. This receptor was obtained from a human donor with alopecia areata. CDR3 nucleotides: TGTGCCAGCAGCGCGGACAGGTCCATCTATGGCTACACCTTC. This codes for CASSADRSIYGYTF.